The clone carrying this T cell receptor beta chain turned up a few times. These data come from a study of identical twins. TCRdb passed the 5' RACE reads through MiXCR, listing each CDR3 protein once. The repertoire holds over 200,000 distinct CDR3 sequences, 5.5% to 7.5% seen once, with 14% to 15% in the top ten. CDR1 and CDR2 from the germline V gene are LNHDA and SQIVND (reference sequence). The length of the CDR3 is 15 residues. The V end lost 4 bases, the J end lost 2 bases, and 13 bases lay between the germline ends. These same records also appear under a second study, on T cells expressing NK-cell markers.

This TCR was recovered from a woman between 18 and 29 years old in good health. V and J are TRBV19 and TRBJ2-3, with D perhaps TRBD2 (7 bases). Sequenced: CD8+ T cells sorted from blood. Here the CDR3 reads CASSTTGGHTDTQYF. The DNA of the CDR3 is TGTGCCAGTAGTACAACCGGGGGGCACACAGATACGCAGTATTTT. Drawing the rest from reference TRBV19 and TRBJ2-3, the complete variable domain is DGGITQSPKYLFRKEGQNVTLSCEQNLNHDAMYWYRQDPGQGLRLIYYSQIVNDFQKGDIAEGYSVSREKKESFPLTVTSAQKNPTAFYLCASSTTGGHTDTQYFGPGTRLTVL.